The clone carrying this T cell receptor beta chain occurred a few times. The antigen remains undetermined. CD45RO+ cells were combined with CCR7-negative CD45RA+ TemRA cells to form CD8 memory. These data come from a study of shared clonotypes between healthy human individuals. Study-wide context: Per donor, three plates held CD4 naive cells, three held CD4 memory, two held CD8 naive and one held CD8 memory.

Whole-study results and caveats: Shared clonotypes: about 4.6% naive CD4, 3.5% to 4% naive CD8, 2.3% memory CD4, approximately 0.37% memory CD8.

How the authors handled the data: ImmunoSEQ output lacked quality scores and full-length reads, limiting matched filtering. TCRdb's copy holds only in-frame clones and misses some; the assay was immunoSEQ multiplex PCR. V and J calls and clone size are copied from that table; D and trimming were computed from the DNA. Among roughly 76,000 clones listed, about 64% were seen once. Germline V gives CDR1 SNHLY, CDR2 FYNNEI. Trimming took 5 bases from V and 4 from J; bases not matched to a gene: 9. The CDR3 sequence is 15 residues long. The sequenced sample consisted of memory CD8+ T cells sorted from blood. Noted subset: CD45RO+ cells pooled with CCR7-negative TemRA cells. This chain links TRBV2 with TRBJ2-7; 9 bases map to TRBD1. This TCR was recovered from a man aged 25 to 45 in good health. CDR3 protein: CASSIQGAPGYEQYF. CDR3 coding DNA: TGTGCCAGCAGTATACAGGGGGCGCCGGGGTACGAGCAGTACTTC.